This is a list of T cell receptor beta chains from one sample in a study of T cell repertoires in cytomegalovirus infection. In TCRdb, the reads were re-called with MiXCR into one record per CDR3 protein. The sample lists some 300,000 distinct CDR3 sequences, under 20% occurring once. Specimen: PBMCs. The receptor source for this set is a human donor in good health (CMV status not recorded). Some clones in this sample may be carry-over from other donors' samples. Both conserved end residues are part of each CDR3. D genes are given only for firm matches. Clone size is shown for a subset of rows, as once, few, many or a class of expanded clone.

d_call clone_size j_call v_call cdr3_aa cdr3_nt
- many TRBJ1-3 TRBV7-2 CASSLGTFSGNTIYF TGTGCCAGCAGCTTAGGGACATTCTCTGGAAACACCATATATTTT
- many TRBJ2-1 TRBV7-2 CASRPRAGGTASYNEQFF TGTGCCAGCAGACCGCGGGCAGGCGGGACTGCCTCCTACAATGAGCAGTTCTTC
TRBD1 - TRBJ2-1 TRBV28 CASSSGQGAGSYNEQFF TGTGCCAGCAGTTCGGGACAGGGGGCCGGTTCCTACAATGAGCAGTTCTTC
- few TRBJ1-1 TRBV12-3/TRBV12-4 CASRPRRDGGEAFF TGTGCCAGCAGACCACGACGTGATGGGGGTGAAGCTTTCTTT
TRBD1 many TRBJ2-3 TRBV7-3 CASSQTGQWYTDTQYF TGTGCCAGCAGCCAAACGGGACAGTGGTACACAGATACGCAGTATTTT
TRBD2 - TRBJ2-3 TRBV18 CASSPLAAGAWIDSTDTQYF TGTGCCAGCTCACCACTTGCAGCGGGGGCCTGGATCGATAGCACAGATACGCAGTATTTT
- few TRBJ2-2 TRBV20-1 CSARDGAGKATGELFF TGCAGTGCTAGAGATGGGGCAGGGAAGGCCACCGGGGAGCTGTTTTTT
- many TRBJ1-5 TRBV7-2 CASSPRQASDQPQHF TGTGCCAGCAGCCCACGACAGGCCTCCGATCAGCCCCAGCATTTT
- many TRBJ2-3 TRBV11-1 CASSLDHTTDTQYF TGTGCCAGCAGCTTAGACCATACCACAGATACGCAGTATTTT
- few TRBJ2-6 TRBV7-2 CASRPTGFGANVLTF TGTGCCAGCAGACCTACAGGGTTTGGGGCCAACGTCCTGACTTTC
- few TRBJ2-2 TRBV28 CASSPRGTGNTGELFF TGTGCCAGCAGCCCACGTGGGACGGGGAACACCGGGGAGCTGTTTTTT
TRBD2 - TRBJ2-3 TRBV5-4 CASRLAGGPQDTQYF TGTGCCAGCAGACTAGCGGGGGGGCCGCAAGATACGCAGTATTTT
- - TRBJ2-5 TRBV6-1 CASSAGTETQYF TGTGCCAGCAGCGCGGGGACCGAGACCCAGTACTTC
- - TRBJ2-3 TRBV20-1 CSARTNMGRGGFDTQYF TGCAGTGCTAGGACGAACATGGGTAGGGGGGGGTTCGATACGCAGTATTTT
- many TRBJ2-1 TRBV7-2 CASVPGAGYNEQFF TGTGCCAGTGTCCCCGGGGCAGGTTACAATGAGCAGTTCTTC
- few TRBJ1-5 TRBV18 CASSPLGISNQPQHF TGTGCCAGCTCACCACTGGGGATTAGCAATCAGCCCCAGCATTTT
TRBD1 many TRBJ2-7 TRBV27 CASRKPGQGEIYEQYF TGTGCCAGCAGAAAGCCCGGACAGGGTGAGATCTACGAGCAGTACTTC
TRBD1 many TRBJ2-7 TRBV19 CASSIWGQGTYEQYF TGTGCCAGTAGTATTTGGGGACAGGGGACCTACGAGCAGTACTTC
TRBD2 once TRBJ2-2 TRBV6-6 CASSRLAGGHTGELFF TGTGCCAGCAGCAGACTAGCGGGGGGCCACACCGGGGAGCTGTTTTTT
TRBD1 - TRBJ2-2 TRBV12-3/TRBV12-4 CASGVPGQGTGELFF TGTGCCAGCGGCGTACCGGGACAGGGTACCGGGGAGCTGTTTTTT
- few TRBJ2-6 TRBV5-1 CASSLVPSSISGANVLTF TGCGCCAGCAGCTTGGTCCCCAGCAGCATCTCTGGGGCCAACGTCCTGACTTTC
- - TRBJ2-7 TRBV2 CASKEEQLTYEQDF TGTGCCAGCAAGGAGGAGCAGCTCACCTACGAGCAGGACTTC
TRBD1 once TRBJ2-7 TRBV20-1 CSAKRTGSSTYEQYF TGCAGTGCGAAACGGACAGGGTCCAGTACTTACGAGCAGTACTTC
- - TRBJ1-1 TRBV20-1 CSASRVNTEAFF TGCAGTGCTAGTCGGGTGAACACTGAAGCTTTCTTT
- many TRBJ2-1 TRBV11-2 CASSFFSSGQGALEQFF TGTGCCAGCAGCTTTTTCAGTTCGGGTCAGGGAGCCTTGGAGCAGTTCTTC
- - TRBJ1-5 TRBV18 CASSPPSGRHNQPQHF TGTGCCAGCTCACCACCGTCTGGCAGGCACAATCAGCCCCAGCATTTT
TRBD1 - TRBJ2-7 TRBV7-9 CASSPTGPGDEQYF TGTGCCAGCAGCCCGACAGGGCCCGGGGACGAGCAGTACTTC
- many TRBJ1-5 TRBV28 CASSSPGGVGDNQPQHF TGTGCCAGCAGTTCCCCTGGGGGAGTTGGCGATAATCAGCCCCAGCATTTT
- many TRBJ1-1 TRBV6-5 CASSYLGTEAFF TGTGCCAGCAGTTACCTCGGCACTGAAGCTTTCTTT
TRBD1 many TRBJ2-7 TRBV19 CASRPGTGTVNEQYF TGTGCCAGTCGTCCCGGGACAGGGACGGTAAACGAGCAGTACTTC
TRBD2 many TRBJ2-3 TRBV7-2 CASSLGAGGPSTDTQYF TGTGCCAGCAGCTTAGGTGCGGGGGGGCCTAGCACAGATACGCAGTATTTT
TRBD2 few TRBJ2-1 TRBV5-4 CASSLMAGGIYYNEQFF TGTGCCAGCAGCTTGATGGCGGGGGGTATATACTACAATGAGCAGTTCTTC
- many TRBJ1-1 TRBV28 CASSRAGENTEAFF TGTGCCAGCAGTCGGGCCGGCGAGAACACTGAAGCTTTCTTT
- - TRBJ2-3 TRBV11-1 CASSLGTAHTQYF TGTGCCAGCAGCTTAGGGACAGCCCATACGCAGTATTTT
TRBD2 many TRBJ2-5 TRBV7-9 CASSMGVSGGPGETQYF TGTGCCAGCAGCATGGGCGTAAGCGGGGGGCCCGGGGAGACCCAGTACTTC
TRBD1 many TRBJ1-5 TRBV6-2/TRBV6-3 CASFGSGTGDAFGNQPQHF TGTGCCAGCTTTGGATCCGGGACAGGGGATGCATTCGGCAATCAGCCCCAGCATTTT
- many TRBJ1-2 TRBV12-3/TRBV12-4 CASSQRDMGSIGYTF TGTGCCAGCAGTCAACGGGATATGGGGTCAATAGGCTACACCTTC
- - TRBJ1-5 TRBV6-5 CASRGRRDQPQHF TGTGCCAGCAGGGGGCGAAGGGATCAGCCCCAGCATTTT
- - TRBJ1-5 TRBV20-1 CSAREPNTVNQPQHF TGCAGTGCTAGAGAACCTAACACCGTCAATCAGCCCCAGCATTTT
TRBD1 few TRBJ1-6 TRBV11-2 CASSLGTGSRSPLHF TGTGCCAGCAGCTTGGGGACAGGTTCAAGGTCACCCCTCCACTTT
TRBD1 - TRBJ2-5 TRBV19 CASSIRVRGSQETQYF TGTGCCAGTAGTATACGGGTCAGGGGGTCCCAAGAGACCCAGTACTTC
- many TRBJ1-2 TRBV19 CASSSGTALNYGYTF TGTGCCAGTAGTTCAGGAACAGCCTTAAACTATGGCTACACCTTC
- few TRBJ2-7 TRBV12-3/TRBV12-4 CASSLLMSSYEQYF TGTGCCAGCAGTTTGCTGATGAGCTCCTACGAGCAGTACTTC
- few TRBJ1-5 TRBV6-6 CASVLQSNQPQHF TGTGCCAGCGTTTTGCAGAGCAATCAGCCCCAGCATTTT
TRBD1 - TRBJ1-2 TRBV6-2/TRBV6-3 CASSYQDRVSGYTF TGTGCCAGCAGTTATCAGGACAGGGTTAGCGGCTACACCTTC
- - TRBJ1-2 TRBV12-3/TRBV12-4 CASSMHGTNYGYTF TGTGCCAGCAGCATGCACGGTACCAACTATGGCTACACCTTC
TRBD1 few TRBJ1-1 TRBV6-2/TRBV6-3 CASTGQGPHTEAFF TGTGCCAGTACCGGACAGGGACCTCACACTGAAGCTTTCTTT
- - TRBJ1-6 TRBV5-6 CASSLGPPPGLNSPLHF TGTGCCAGCAGCTTGGGCCCTCCGCCGGGCCTAAATTCACCCCTCCACTTT
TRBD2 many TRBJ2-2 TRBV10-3 CAISDRGGLGGELFF TGTGCCATCAGTGATCGGGGGGGCCTCGGCGGGGAGCTGTTTTTT
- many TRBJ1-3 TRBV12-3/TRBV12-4 CASSGYGGGNTIYF TGTGCCAGCAGTGGGTATGGAGGTGGAAACACCATATATTTT
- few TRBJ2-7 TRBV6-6 CASIRDGTYEQYF TGTGCCAGCATTCGGGACGGAACCTACGAGCAGTACTTC
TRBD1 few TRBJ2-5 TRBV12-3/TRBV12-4 CASSHPGQGEETQYF TGTGCCAGCAGCCACCCCGGACAGGGGGAAGAGACCCAGTACTTC
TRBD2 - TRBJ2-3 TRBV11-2 CASSLAPLAGGPADTQYF TGTGCCAGCAGCTTAGCTCCCCTAGCGGGGGGGCCCGCAGATACGCAGTATTTT
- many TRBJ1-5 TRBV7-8 CASSALSGSNNQPQHF TGTGCCAGCAGCGCCCTCTCGGGATCCAACAATCAGCCCCAGCATTTT
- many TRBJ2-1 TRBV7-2 CASSLPGSYNEQFF TGTGCCAGCAGCTTACCTGGCAGCTACAATGAGCAGTTCTTC
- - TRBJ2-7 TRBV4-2 CASSQEARGSYEQYF TGTGCCAGCAGCCAAGAGGCCAGGGGTTCCTACGAGCAGTACTTC
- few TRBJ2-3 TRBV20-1 CSARPVANTDTQYF TGCAGTGCTAGGCCGGTCGCAAACACAGATACGCAGTATTTT
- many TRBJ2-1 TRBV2 CASSEFGAPNYNEQFF TGTGCCAGCAGTGAATTTGGGGCGCCAAACTACAATGAGCAGTTCTTC
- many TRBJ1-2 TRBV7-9 CASSSRSDYTF TGTGCCAGCAGCTCTCGTTCTGACTACACCTTC
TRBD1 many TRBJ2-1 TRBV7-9 CASSPWTGYNEQFF TGTGCCAGCAGCCCTTGGACAGGATACAATGAGCAGTTCTTC